This T cell receptor beta chain appears in the sequencing data of a study of prognosis after radiotherapy for stage I lung cancer. CDR3 of TCR beta was amplified from genomic DNA via a two-round multiplex PCR. Gene-specific TRBV and TRBJ primers were used in PCR round one. One entry per CDR3 protein results from TCRdb running MiXCR on the multiplex PCR reads. The table records around 30,000 distinct CDR3 sequences, under 35% of them present only once. The table lists this clonotype with many counts. The CDR3 spans 14 residues. The V end was cut by 5 bases, the J end by 3 bases, with 15 bases between. Germline CDR1 is SGHRS and CDR2 is YFSETQ.

The sequence derives from a donor aged 50 or older with non-small cell lung cancer. The source material was PBMCs, sampled before or after stereotactic body radiation therapy (not recorded which). The genes are TRBV5-1 and TRBJ2-7; D is undetermined. The CDR3 DNA reads as TGCGCCAGCAGTTCCCACGGGTTAGTCTACGAGCAGTACTTC. Its protein is CASSSHGLVYEQYF.